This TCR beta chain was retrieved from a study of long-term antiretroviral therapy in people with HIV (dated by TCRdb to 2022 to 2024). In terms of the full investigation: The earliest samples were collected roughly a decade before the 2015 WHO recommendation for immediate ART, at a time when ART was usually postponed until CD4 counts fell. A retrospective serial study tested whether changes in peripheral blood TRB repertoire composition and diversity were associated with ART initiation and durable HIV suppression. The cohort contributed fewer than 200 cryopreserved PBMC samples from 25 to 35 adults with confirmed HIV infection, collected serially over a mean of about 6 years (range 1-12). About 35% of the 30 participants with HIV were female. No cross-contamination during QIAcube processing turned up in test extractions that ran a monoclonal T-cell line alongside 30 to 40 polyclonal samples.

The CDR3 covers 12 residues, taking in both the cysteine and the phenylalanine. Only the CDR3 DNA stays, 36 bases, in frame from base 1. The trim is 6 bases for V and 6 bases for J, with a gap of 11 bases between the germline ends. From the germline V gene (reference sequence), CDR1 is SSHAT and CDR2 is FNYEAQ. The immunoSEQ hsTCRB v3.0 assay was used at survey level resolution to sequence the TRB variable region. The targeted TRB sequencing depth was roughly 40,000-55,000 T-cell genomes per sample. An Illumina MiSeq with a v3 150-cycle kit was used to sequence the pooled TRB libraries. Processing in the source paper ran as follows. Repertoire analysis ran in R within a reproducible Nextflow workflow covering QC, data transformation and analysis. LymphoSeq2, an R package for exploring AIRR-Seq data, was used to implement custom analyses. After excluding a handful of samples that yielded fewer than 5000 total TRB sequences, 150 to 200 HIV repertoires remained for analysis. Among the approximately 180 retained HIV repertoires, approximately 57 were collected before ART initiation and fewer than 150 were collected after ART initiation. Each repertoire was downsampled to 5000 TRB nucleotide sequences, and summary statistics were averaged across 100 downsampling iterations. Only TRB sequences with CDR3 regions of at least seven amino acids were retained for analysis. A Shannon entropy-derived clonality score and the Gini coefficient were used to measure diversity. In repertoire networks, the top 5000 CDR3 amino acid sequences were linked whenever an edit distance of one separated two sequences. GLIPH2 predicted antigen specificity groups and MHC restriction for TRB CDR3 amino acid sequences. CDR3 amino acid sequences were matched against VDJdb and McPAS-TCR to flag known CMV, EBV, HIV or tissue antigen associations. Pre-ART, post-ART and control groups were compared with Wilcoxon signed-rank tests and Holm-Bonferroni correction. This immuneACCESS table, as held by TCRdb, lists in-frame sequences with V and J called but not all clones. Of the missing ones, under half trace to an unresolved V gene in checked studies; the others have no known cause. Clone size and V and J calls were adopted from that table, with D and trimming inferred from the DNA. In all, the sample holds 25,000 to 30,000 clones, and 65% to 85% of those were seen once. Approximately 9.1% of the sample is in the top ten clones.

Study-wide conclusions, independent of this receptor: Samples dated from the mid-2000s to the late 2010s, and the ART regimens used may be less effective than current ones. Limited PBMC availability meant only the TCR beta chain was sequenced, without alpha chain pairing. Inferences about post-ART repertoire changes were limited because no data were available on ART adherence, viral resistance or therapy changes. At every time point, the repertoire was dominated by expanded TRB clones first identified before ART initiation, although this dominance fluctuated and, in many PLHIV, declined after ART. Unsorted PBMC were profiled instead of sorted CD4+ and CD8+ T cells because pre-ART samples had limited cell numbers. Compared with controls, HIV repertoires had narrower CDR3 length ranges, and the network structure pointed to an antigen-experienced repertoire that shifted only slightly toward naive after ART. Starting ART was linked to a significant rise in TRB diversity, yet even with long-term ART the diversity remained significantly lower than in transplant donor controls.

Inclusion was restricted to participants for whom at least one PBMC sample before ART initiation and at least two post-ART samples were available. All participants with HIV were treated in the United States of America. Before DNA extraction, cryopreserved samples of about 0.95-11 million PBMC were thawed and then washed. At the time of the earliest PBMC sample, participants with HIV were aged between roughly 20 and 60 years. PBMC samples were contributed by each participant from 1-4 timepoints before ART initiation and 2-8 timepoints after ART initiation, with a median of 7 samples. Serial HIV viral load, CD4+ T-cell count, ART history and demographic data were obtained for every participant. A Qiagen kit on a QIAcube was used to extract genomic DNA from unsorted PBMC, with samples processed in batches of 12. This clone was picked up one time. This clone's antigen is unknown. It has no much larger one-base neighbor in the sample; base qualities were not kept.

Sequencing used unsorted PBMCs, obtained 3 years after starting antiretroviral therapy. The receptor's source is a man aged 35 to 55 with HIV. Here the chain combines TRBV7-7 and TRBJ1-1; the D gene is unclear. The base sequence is TGTGCCAGCAGTCGAGAGAGTTCTGAAGCTTTCTTT. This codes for CASSRESSEAFF.